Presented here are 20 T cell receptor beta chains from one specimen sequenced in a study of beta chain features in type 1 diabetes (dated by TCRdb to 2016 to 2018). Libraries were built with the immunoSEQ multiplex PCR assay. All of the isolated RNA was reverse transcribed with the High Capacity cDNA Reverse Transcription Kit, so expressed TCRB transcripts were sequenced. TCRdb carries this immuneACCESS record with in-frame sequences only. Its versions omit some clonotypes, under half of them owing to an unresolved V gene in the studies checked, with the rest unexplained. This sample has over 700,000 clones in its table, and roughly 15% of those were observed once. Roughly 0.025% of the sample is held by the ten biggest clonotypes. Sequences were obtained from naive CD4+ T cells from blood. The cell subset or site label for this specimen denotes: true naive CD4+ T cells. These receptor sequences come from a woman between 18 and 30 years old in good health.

DNA for the CDR3: TGCGCCAGCAGTCCCTATGCTGGGCAGCCCCAGCATTTT. Amino acid sequence: CASSPYAGQPQHF. This rearrangement joins TRBV5-1 to TRBJ1-5; no definite D call. This CDR3 comprises 13 residues. Germline CDR1 and CDR2: SGHRS and YFSETQ. The V gene lost 5 bases and the J gene lost 7 bases, with 13 bases spanning the gap.

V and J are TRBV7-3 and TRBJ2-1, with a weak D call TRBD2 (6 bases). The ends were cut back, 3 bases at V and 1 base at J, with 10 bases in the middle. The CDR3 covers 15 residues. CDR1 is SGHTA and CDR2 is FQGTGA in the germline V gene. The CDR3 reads CASSFISGSYNEQFF. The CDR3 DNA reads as TGTGCCAGCAGCTTTATCAGCGGGTCCTACAATGAGCAGTTCTTC.

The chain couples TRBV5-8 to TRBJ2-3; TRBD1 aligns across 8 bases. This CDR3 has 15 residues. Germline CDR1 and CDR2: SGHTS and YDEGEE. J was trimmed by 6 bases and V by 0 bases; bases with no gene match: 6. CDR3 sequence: CASSLAWTGMDTQYF. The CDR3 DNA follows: TGTGCCAGCAGCTTGGCCTGGACAGGGATGGATACGCAGTATTTT.

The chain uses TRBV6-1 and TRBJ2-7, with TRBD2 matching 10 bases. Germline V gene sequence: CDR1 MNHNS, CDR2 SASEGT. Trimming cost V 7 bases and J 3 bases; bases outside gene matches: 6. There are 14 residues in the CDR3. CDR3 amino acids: CASTLAGANYEQYF. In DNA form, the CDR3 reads TGTGCCAGCACCCTAGCGGGAGCTAACTACGAGCAGTACTTC.

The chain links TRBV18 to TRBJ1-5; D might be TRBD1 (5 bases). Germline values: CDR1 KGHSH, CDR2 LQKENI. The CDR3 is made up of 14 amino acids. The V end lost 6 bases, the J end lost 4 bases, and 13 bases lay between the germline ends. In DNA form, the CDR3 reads TGTGCCAGCTCCCGCAGCGGGGGGAATCAGCCCCAGCATTTT. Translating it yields CASSRSGGNQPQHF. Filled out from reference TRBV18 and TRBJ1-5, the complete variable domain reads NAGVMQNPRHLVRRRGQEARLRCSPMKGHSHVYWYRQLPEEGLKFMVYLQKENIIDESGMPKERFSAEFPKEGPSILRIQQVVRGDSAAYFCASSRSGGNQPQHFGDGTRLSIL.

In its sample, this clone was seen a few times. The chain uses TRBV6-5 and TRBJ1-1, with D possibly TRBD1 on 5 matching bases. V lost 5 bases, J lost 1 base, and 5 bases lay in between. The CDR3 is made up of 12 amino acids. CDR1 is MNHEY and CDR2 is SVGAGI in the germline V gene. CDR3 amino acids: CASSQGNTEAFF. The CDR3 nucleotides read TGTGCCAGCAGTCAGGGGAACACTGAAGCTTTCTTT.

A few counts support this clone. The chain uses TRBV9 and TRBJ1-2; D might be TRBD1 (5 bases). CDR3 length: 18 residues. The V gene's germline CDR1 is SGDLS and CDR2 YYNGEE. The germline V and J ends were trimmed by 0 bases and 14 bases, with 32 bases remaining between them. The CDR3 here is CASSVVLEWGSPLCSGTF. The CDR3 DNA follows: TGTGCCAGCAGCGTAGTTTTAGAATGGGGCAGTCCTTTATGCTCTGGGACCTTC.

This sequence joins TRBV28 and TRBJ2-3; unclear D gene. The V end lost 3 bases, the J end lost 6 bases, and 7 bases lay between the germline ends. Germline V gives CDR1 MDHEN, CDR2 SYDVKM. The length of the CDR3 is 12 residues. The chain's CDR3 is CASSLEWDTQYF. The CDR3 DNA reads TGTGCCAGCAGTTTGGAGTGGGATACGCAGTATTTT.

Here the CDR3 reads CASSPFSGNTIYF. The DNA of the CDR3 is TGTGCCAGCAGCCCTTTTAGTGGAAACACCATATATTTT. This chain connects TRBV5-4 to TRBJ1-3; unclear D gene. Germline V CDR1 and CDR2: SGHNT, YYREEE (reference sequence). CDR3 length: 13 amino acids. Trimming left V 4 bases short and J 3 bases short, with 8 bases between.

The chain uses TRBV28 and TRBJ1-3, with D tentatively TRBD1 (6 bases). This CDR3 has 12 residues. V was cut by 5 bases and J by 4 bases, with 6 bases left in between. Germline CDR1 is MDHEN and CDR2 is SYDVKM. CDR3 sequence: CASSQGGNTIYF. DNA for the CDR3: TGTGCCAGCAGTCAGGGGGGAAACACCATATATTTT.

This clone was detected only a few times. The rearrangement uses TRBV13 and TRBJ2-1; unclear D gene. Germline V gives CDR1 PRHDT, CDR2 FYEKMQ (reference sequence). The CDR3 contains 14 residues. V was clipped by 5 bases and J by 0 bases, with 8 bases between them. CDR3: CASSPWTSYNEQFF. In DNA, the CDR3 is TGTGCCAGCAGCCCTTGGACCTCCTACAATGAGCAGTTCTTC.

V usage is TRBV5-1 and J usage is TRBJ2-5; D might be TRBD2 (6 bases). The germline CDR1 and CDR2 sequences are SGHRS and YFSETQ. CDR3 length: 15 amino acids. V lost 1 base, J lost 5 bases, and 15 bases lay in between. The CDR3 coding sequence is TGCGCCAGCAGCTTGTCCGGGGGAATCGGGGAGACCCAGTACTTC. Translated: CASSLSGGIGETQYF.

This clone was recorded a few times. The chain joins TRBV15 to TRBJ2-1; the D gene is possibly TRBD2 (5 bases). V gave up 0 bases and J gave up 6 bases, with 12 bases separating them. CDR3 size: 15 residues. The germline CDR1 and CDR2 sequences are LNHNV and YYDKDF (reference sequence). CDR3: CATSRDGWRSNEQFF. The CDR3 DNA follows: TGTGCCACCAGCAGAGACGGGTGGAGGAGCAATGAGCAGTTCTTC.

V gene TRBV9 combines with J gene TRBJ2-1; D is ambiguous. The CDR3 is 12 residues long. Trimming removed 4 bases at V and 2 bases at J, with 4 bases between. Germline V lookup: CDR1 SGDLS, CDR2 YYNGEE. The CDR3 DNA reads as TGTGCCAGCAGCCTGCCCTACAATGAGCAGTTCTTC. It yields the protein CASSLPYNEQFF. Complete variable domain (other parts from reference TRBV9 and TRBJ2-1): DSGVTQTPKHLITATGQRVTLRCSPRSGDLSVYWYQQSLDQGLQFLIQYYNGEERAKGNILERFSAQQFPDLHSELNLSSLELGDSALYFCASSLPYNEQFFGPGTRLTVL.

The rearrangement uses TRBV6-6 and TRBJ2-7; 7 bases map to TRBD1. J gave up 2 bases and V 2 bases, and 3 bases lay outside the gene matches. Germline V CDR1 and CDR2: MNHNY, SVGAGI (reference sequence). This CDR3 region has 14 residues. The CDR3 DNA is TGTGCCAGCAGTTACCCCGGGACAGCCTACGAGCAGTACTTC. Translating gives CASSYPGTAYEQYF.

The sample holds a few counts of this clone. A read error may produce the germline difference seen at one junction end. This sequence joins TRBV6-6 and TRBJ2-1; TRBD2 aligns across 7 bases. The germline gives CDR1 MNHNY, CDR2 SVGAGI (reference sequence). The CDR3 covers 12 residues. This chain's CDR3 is CASSSPLTSRLF. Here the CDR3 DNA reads TGTGCCAGCAGTTCACCGTTGACTAGCCGCCTCTTC.

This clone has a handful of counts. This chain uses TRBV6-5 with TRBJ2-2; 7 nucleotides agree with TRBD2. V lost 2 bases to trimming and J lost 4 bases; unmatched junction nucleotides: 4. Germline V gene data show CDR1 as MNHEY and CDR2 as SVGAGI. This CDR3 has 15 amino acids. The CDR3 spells CASSYIREVTGELFF. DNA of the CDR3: TGTGCCAGCAGTTACATCCGGGAGGTCACCGGGGAGCTGTTTTTT.

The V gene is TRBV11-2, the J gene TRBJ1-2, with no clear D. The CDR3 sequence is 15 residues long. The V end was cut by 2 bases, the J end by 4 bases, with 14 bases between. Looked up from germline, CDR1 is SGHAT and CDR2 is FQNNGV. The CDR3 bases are TGTGCCAGCAGCTTACTTAGCCGTGGCAGCTATGGCTACACCTTC. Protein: CASSLLSRGSYGYTF.

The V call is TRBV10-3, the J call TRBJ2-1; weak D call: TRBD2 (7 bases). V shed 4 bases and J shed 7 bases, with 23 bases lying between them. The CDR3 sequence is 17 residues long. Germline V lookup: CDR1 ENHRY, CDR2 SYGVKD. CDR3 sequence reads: CAISATRGAGNGNEQFF. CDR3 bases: TGTGCCATCAGTGCCACACGGGGGGCAGGGAACGGGAATGAGCAGTTCTTC.

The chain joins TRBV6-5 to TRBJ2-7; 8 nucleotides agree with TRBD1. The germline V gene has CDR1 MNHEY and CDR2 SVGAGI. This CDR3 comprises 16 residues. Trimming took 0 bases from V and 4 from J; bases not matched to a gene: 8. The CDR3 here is CASSYSFGRGLYEQYF. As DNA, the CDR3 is TGTGCCAGCAGTTACTCATTCGGCAGGGGGCTTTACGAGCAGTACTTC.